This T cell receptor (beta chain) was sequenced in a study of blood T cell repertoires in COVID-19 (dated by TCRdb to about 2020). In the study overall: Collaborator samples came from the United States, Italy and Spain and covered acute and convalescent phases of COVID-19. A freely available public database, intended as a resource for researchers studying the immune response to SARS-CoV-2, is where the repertoires were released. Samples were obtained from the ongoing ImmuneRACE study (first 160 participants) and from 1,254 subjects provided by 6 global collaborators. Where available, HLA class I and class II types were obtained from metadata supplied by the sample provider rather than from assay-based typing. Deeply sampled blood TCRbeta repertoires from subjects exposed to, actively infected with, or recovered from COVID-19 were included in the dataset. The material from the prospective study consisted of cDNA or gDNA derived from T cells, B-cell-depleted T cells, or PBMCs. The sample metadata nearly always contained a de-identified subject ID, COVID-19 status, age in years and sex. The research as a whole found: Clinical and demographic metadata were provided uncurated, with the amount varying by source and participant.

Concerning this clone: No cognate antigen has been identified for it. Qualities for individual bases were not recorded, and no much larger clone is one base off.

Enrolling through a virtual design, the prospective study's participants ranged in age from about 18 to 100 years and lived across roughly 23 United States geographic areas. In the prospective study, cohorts were assigned on the basis of participant-reported clinical history obtained from a screening survey and a study questionnaire. ImmuneRACE Cohort 3 recovered participants were defined by two consecutive negative NP/OP PCR tests, healthcare professional clearance, or symptom resolution. In the prospective study, whole blood, serum and a nasopharyngeal or oropharyngeal swab were collected from each participant by mobile phlebotomists. Over a roughly two-month period, participants in the prospective study had the option of providing additional blood draws and questionnaires. Prospective study blood samples were shipped either frozen or at room temperature before DNA extraction. TCRbeta CDR3 regions were amplified from genomic DNA using the immunoSEQ Assay, a bias-controlled multiplex PCR. The original pipeline was this. The number of nucleated cells in each sample was estimated by amplification of reference gene primers within the assay. Sequence reads were collapsed and filtered to measure the absolute abundance of every unique TCRbeta CDR3 rearrangement. For each sample, productive Simpson clonality was calculated by taking the square root of Simpson's diversity index across productive rearrangements. This is the immuneACCESS table as TCRdb keeps it, with only in-frame sequences that have V and J called. A part of the clones is gone; compared with another copy, unresolved V genes explain less than half, and the rest is unexplained. Clone size and the V and J calls come from that table; the DNA yielded D and trimming. The sample has around 180,000 clones on record, about 82% of them singletons. Around 9% of the sample is taken by the ten largest.

The source of this sequence is a young woman who had recovered from COVID-19. Sequencing was done on a sample of PBMCs or T cells enriched from blood (not recorded which).

The CDR3 protein: CASSQDQTSGQETQYF. The DNA sequence is given as TGTGCCAGCAGCCAAGATCAAACTAGCGGCCAAGAGACCCAGTACTTC. The chain is made from TRBV3-1 (or the pseudogene TRBV3-2) and TRBJ2-5; 8 central bases correspond to TRBD2. At the junction V is shortened by 0 bases and J by 1 base; bases outside the gene matches: 4. Its CDR3 holds 16 amino acids, cysteine through phenylalanine. Just CDR3 DNA is preserved here, 48 bases in frame from base 1. Via the germline V gene (reference sequence), CDR1 is LGHDT and CDR2 YNNKEL.